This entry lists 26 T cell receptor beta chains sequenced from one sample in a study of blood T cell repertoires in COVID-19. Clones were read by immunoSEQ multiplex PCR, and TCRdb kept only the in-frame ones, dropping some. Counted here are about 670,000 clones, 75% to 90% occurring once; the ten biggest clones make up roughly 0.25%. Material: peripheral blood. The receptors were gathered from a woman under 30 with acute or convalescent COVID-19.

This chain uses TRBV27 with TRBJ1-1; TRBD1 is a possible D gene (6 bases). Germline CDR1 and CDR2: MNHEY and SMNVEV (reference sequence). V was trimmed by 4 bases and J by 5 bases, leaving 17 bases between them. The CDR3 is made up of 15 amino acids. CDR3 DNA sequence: TGTGCCAGCAGTTCGAACAGACAGGTGGGGACTGAAGCTTTCTTT. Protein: CASSSNRQVGTEAFF.

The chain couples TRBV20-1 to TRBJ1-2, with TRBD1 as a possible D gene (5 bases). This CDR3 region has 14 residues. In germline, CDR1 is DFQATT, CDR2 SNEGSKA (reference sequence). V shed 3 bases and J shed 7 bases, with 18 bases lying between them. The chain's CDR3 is CSASFREGRSGYTF. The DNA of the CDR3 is TGCAGTGCTAGTTTTCGGGAGGGACGGAGTGGCTACACCTTC.

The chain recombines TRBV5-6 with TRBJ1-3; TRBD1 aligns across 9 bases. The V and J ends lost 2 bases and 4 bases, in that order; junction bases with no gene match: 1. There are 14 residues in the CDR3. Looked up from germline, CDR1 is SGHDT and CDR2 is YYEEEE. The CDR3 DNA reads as TGTGCCAGCAGCTTCGGGACAGGGGGAAACACCATATATTTT. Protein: CASSFGTGGNTIYF.

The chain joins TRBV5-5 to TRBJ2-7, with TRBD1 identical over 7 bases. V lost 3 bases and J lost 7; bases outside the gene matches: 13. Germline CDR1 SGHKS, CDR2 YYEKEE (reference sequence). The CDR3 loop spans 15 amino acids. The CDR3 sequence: CASSSLDRDPWEQYF. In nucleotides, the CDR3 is TGTGCCAGCAGCTCTCTCGACAGGGATCCTTGGGAGCAGTACTTC.

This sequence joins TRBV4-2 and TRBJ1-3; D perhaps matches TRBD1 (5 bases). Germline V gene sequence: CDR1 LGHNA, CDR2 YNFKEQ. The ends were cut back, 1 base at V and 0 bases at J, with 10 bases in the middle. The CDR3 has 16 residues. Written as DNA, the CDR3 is TGTGCCAGCAGCCAAGGGGAGGGGAGCTCTGGAAACACCATATATTTT. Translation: CASSQGEGSSGNTIYF.

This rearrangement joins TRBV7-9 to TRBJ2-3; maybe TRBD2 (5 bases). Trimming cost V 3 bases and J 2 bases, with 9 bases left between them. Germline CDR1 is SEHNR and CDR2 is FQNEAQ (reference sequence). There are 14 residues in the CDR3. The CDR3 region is CASSFETNTDTQYF. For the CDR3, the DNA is TGTGCCAGCAGCTTTGAGACTAACACAGATACGCAGTATTTT.

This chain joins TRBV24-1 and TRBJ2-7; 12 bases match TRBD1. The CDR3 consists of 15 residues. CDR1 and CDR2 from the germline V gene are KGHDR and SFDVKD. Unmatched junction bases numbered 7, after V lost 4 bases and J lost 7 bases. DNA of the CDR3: TGTGCCACCAGTGACACCGGGACAGGGGGCTATGAGCAGTACTTC. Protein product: CATSDTGTGGYEQYF.

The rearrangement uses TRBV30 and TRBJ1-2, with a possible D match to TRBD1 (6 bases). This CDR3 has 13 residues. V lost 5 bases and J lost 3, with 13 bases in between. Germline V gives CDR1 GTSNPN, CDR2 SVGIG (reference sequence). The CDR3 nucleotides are TGTGCCTGGGACAGGCTGAGGGACTATGGCTACACCTTC. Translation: CAWDRLRDYGYTF.

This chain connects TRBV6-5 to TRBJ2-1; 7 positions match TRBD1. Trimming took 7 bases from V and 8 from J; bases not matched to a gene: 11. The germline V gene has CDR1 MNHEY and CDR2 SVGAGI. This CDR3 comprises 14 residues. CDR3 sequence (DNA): TGTGCCAGCACCACCGCGGACAGGAAAGATGAGCAGTTCTTC. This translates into CASTTADRKDEQFF.

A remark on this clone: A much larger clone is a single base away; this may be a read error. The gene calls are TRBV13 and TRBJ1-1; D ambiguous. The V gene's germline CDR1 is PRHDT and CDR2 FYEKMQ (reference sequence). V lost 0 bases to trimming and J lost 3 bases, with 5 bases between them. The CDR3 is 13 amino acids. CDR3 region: CASSLGRDTEAFF. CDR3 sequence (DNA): TGTGCCAGCAGCTTAGGGCGGGACACTGAAGCTTTCTTT.

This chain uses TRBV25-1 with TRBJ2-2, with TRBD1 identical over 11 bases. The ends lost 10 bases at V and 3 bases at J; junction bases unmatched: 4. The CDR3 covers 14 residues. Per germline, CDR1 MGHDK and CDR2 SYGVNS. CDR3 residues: CATRTGGDTGELFF. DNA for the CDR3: TGTGCCACCCGGACAGGGGGCGACACCGGGGAGCTGTTTTTT. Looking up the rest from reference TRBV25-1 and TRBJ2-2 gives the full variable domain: EADIYQTPRYLVIGTGKKITLECSQTMGHDKMYWYQQDPGMELHLIHYSYGVNSTEKGDLSSESTVSRIRTEHFPLTLESARPSHTSQYLCATRTGGDTGELFFGEGSRLTVL.

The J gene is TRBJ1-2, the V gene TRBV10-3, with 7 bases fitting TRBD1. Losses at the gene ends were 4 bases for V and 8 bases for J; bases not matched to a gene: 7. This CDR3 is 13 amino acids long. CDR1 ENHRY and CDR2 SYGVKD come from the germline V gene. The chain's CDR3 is CAISAGDSFGYTF. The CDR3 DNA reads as TGTGCCATCAGTGCTGGGGACAGTTTCGGCTACACCTTC.

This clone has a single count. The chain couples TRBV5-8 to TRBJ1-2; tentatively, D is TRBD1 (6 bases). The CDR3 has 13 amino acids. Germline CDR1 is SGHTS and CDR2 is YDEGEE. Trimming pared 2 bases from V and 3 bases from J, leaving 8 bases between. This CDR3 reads CASSLQGYYGYTF. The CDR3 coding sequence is TGTGCCAGCAGCTTACAGGGATACTATGGCTACACCTTC.

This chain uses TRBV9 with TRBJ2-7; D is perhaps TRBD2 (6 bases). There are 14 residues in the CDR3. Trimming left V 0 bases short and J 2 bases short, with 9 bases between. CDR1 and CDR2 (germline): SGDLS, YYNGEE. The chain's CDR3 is CASSVDLATYEQYF. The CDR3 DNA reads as TGTGCCAGCAGCGTAGATCTAGCGACCTACGAGCAGTACTTC.

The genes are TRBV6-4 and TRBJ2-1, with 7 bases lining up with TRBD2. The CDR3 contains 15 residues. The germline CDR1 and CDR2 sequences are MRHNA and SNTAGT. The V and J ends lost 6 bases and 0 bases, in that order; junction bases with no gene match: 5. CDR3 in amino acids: CASSTGTTSYNEQFF. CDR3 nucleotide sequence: TGTGCCAGCAGCACCGGGACTACCTCCTACAATGAGCAGTTCTTC.

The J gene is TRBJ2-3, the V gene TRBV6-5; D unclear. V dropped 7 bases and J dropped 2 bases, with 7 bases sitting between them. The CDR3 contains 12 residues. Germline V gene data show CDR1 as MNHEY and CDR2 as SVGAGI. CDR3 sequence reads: CASMRSTDTQYF. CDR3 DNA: TGTGCCAGCATGAGGTCCACAGATACGCAGTATTTT.

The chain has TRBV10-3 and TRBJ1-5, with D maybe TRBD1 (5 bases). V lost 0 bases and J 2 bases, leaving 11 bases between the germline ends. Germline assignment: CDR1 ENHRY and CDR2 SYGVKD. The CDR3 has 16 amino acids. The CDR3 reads CAISESDSGGNQPQHF. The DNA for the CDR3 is TGTGCCATCAGTGAGTCAGACAGTGGTGGCAATCAGCCCCAGCATTTT.

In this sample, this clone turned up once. The CDR3 region has the DNA TGTGCCAGCAGCTCTCTTTTACCCGATGGGACACGAATAAACTATGGCTACACCTTC. It translates to CASSSLLPDGTRINYGYTF. V is TRBV11-2 and J is TRBJ1-2; possible D gene TRBD1, 6 bases. Trimming shortened V by 4 bases and J by 2 bases, and 26 bases separated the two germline ends. The CDR3 loop spans 19 amino acids. The germline V gene encodes CDR1 SGHAT and CDR2 FQNNGV.

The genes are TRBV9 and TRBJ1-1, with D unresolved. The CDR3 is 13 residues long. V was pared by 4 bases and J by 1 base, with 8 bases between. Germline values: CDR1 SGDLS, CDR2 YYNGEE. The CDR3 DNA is TGTGCCAGCAGCCCCCACACGAACACTGAAGCTTTCTTT. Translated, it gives CASSPHTNTEAFF.

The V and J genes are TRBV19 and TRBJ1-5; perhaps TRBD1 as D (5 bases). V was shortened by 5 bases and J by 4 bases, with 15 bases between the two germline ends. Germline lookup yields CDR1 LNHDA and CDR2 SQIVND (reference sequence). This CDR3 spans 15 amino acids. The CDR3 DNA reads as TGTGCCAGTAGTGATTTCGGGGGACCAAATCAGCCCCAGCATTTT. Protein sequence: CASSDFGGPNQPQHF.

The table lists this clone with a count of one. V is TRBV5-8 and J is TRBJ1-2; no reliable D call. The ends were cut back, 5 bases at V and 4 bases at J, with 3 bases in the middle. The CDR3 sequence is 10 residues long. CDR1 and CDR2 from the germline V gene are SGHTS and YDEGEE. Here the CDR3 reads CASRRYGYTF. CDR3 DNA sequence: TGTGCCAGCAGGCGCTATGGCTACACCTTC.

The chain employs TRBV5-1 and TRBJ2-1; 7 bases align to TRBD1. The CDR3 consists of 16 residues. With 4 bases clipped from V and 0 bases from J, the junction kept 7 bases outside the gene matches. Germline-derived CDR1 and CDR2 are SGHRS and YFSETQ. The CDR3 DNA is TGCGCCAGCAGCCCTACCGGACAGGTCTCCTACAATGAGCAGTTCTTC. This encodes CASSPTGQVSYNEQFF.

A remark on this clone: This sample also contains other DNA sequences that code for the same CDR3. The CDR3 bases are TGTGCCAGCTCACCTAAGGGACAGAACACTGAAGCTTTCTTT. Residues: CASSPKGQNTEAFF. The chain has TRBV18 and TRBJ1-1; D may be TRBD1 (6 bases). Trimming shortened V by 3 bases and J by 1 base, and 9 bases separated the two germline ends. This CDR3 is built from 14 residues. CDR1 KGHSH and CDR2 LQKENI come from the germline V gene.

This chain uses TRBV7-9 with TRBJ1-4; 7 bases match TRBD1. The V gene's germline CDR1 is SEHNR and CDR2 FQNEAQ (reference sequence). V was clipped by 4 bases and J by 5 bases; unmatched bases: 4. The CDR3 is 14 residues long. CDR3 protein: CASSWTGLNEKLFF. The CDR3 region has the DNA TGTGCCAGCAGCTGGACAGGCTTGAATGAAAAACTGTTTTTT.

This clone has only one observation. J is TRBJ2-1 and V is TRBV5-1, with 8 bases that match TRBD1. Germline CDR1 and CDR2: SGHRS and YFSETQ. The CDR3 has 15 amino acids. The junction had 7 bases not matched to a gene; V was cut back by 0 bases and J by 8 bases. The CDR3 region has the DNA TGCGCCAGCAGCTTGGTCGGGACAGGTTTCGATGAGCAGTTCTTC. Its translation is CASSLVGTGFDEQFF.

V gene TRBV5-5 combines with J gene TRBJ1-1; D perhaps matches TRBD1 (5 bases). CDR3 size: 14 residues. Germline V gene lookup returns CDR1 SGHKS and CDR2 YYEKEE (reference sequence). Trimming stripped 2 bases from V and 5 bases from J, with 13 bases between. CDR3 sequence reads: CASSFDIGGTEAFF. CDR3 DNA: TGTGCCAGCAGCTTTGACATCGGGGGAACTGAAGCTTTCTTT.